Shown below are 30 T cell receptor beta chains from a single sample sequenced in a study of spatial heterogeneity in lung cancer. Stated time point: sample taken at primary tumor resection. Unsorted samples of tumor, nontumor lung or frozen PBMC had their whole RNA sequenced. TCRdb redid the calling of the 5' RACE reads with MiXCR, one entry per CDR3 protein. The sample records roughly 39,000 distinct CDR3 sequences, around 6.5% being singletons. The sample was PBMCs, taken at surgery. The receptors originated from a female donor with early-stage non-small cell lung cancer.

This clonotype was seen many times. V gene TRBV12-3 or TRBV12-4 combines with J gene TRBJ2-2, with D possibly matching TRBD1 (6 bases). V was pared by 6 bases and J by 2 bases, with 10 bases between. The CDR3 has 14 amino acids. The CDR3 DNA follows: TGTGCCAGCAGACAACAGGGAAACACCGGGGAGCTGTTTTTT. Amino acid sequence: CASRQQGNTGELFF.

The gene calls are TRBV3-1 and TRBJ1-1; possibly TRBD1 for D (5 bases). V was trimmed by 1 base and J by 6 bases, leaving 12 bases between them. From germline, CDR1 is LGHDT and CDR2 YNNKEL (reference sequence). The CDR3 runs 14 residues. CDR3 DNA sequence: TGTGCCAGCAGCCAAGTGCGTGGGGCTTCTGAAGCTTTCTTT. Translating gives CASSQVRGASEAFF.

This clonotype was counted only a few times. This chain uses TRBV3-1 with TRBJ2-1; no firm D call. The CDR3 runs 12 residues. V lost 4 bases and J 10 bases, leaving 11 bases between the germline ends. Germline-derived CDR1 and CDR2 are LGHDT and YNNKEL (reference sequence). The CDR3 sequence is CASSLYAQEQFF. The CDR3, as DNA: TGTGCCAGCAGCCTATACGCTCAAGAGCAGTTCTTC.

As DNA, the CDR3 is TGTGCCAGCAGTTACACCCACCGAACTAGCCTCGGCTCCTACGAGCAGTACTTC. The encoded protein is CASSYTHRTSLGSYEQYF. The chain has TRBV6-6 and TRBJ2-7, with TRBD2 as a possible D gene (6 bases). The germline V and J ends were trimmed by 2 bases and 0 bases, with 20 bases remaining between them. Germline V gene sequence: CDR1 MNHNY, CDR2 SVGAGI (reference sequence). The CDR3 spans 18 residues.

This clonotype came up many times. The chain uses TRBV19 and TRBJ2-5; D gene ambiguous. Germline assignment: CDR1 LNHDA and CDR2 SQIVND (reference sequence). This CDR3 is 13 amino acids long. The V end was cut by 6 bases, the J end by 1 base, with 9 bases between. CDR3 in DNA: TGTGCCAGTAGGAACGGATTCCAAGAGACCCAGTACTTC. This codes for CASRNGFQETQYF.

The CDR3 bases are TGCGCCAGCTCCGGACAGGGAGCCTATGGCTACACCTTC. Translating gives CASSGQGAYGYTF. The V gene is TRBV4-1, the J gene TRBJ1-2; 8 bases are shared with TRBD1. The CDR3 runs to 13 residues. The germline V gene has CDR1 MGHRA and CDR2 YSYEKL. V was pared by 8 bases and J by 4 bases, with 6 bases of the junction left unmatched.

This clonotype was observed many times. The chain couples TRBV5-1 to TRBJ2-7, with 12 bases lining up with TRBD2. The CDR3 is 15 amino acids. The ends lost 6 bases at V and 11 bases at J; junction bases unmatched: 15. Germline assignment: CDR1 SGHRS and CDR2 YFSETQ. The CDR3 here is CASKGVGTSGPREYF. In DNA, the CDR3 is TGCGCCAGCAAAGGGGTCGGGACTAGCGGGCCACGCGAGTACTTC.

This chain links TRBV6-1 with TRBJ1-5, with D unresolved. The CDR3 has 12 amino acids. V was shortened by 6 bases and J by 7 bases, with 10 bases between the two germline ends. Germline V lookup: CDR1 MNHNS, CDR2 SASEGT. CDR3 sequence reads: CASSHGTQPQHF. CDR3 nucleotides: TGTGCCAGCAGCCATGGTACGCAGCCCCAGCATTTT.

This rearrangement joins TRBV27 to TRBJ1-4; 10 bases align to TRBD1. Germline V gene data show CDR1 as MNHEY and CDR2 as SMNVEV (reference sequence). The CDR3 runs to 15 residues. V was pared by 5 bases and J by 7 bases, with 7 bases of the junction left unmatched. The CDR3 sequence: CASSLRQGALEKLFF. The CDR3, as DNA: TGTGCCAGCAGTCTTAGACAGGGGGCACTTGAAAAACTGTTTTTT.

This clonotype has ten or more counts. The chain uses TRBV3-1 and TRBJ2-5, with 7 positions matching TRBD2. Germline CDR1 is LGHDT and CDR2 is YNNKEL (reference sequence). V shed 4 bases, J shed 2 bases, and the junction held 10 bases outside the gene matches. The CDR3 runs 16 residues. CDR3 in DNA: TGTGCCAGCAGCCCGGGTAGGGGAGGGAGACAAGAGACCCAGTACTTC. Its protein product is CASSPGRGGRQETQYF.

In its sample, this clonotype was seen a few times. V gene TRBV28 combines with J gene TRBJ2-5, with D possibly TRBD2 on 7 matching bases. Trimming stripped 6 bases from V and 5 bases from J, with 22 bases between. CDR1 and CDR2 from the germline V gene are MDHEN and SYDVKM. This CDR3 comprises 16 residues. CDR3 region: CASRPSAGAGRETQYF. The DNA for the CDR3 is TGTGCCAGCAGACCTTCGGCGGGGGCCGGGCGGGAGACCCAGTACTTC.

This clonotype was detected ten times or more. This chain links TRBV10-3 with TRBJ2-2; D gene uncertain. The V gene lost 6 bases and the J gene lost 1 base, with 6 bases spanning the gap. CDR1 is ENHRY and CDR2 is SYGVKD in the germline V gene. This CDR3 has 13 amino acids. CDR3 in amino acids: CAIRFGNTGELFF. In DNA, the CDR3 is TGTGCCATCAGGTTCGGGAACACCGGGGAGCTGTTTTTT.

This clonotype occurred a few times. V gene TRBV5-1 combines with J gene TRBJ1-2; a possible D gene is TRBD1 (6 bases). The CDR3 consists of 15 residues. The germline V gene encodes CDR1 SGHRS and CDR2 YFSETQ. Trimming cost V 4 bases and J 2 bases, with 15 bases left between them. CDR3 nucleotide sequence: TGCGCCAGCAGCAAGAGGACAGACACCAACTATGGCTACACCTTC. It encodes CASSKRTDTNYGYTF. Based on the CDR3 plus reference TRBV5-1 and TRBJ1-2, the full variable domain is KAGVTQTPRYLIKTRGQQVTLSCSPISGHRSVSWYQQTPGQGLQFLFEYFSETQRNKGNFPGRFSGRQFSNSRSEMNVSTLELGDSALYLCASSKRTDTNYGYTFGSGTRLTVV.

The rearrangement links TRBV7-3 to TRBJ2-5; the match to TRBD2 covers 12 bases. The germline CDR1 and CDR2 sequences are SGHTA and FQGTGA. V trimming: 5 bases; J trimming: 2 bases; junction bases outside the gene matches: 9. The CDR3 spans 17 residues. CDR3 residues: CASSMNPGLAGQETQYF. CDR3 in DNA: TGTGCCAGCAGCATGAACCCGGGACTAGCGGGTCAAGAGACCCAGTACTTC.

This clonotype was recorded many times. The chain carries TRBV9 and TRBJ2-7, with 8 nucleotides matching TRBD2. The V gene end was trimmed by 9 bases and the J gene end by 5 bases; junction bases not matched to a gene: 4. Germline V gene lookup returns CDR1 SGDLS and CDR2 YYNGEE. The CDR3 is 11 amino acids. This CDR3 reads CAKTGGDEQYF. CDR3 DNA sequence: TGTGCCAAAACGGGAGGGGACGAGCAGTACTTC.

This clonotype occurred many times. The chain is built from TRBV4-1 and TRBJ1-5; D may be TRBD1 (5 bases). The CDR3 loop spans 19 amino acids. CDR1 is MGHRA and CDR2 is YSYEKL in the germline V gene. The V gene lost 2 bases and the J gene lost 0 bases, with 20 bases spanning the gap. CDR3 DNA sequence: TGCGCCAGCAGCCAACTCCCCAAGGACGGGGCTTATAGCAATCAGCCCCAGCATTTT. Encoded protein: CASSQLPKDGAYSNQPQHF.

This clonotype was recorded many times. The gene calls are TRBV6-5 and TRBJ1-2; D uncertain. The CDR3 length is 13 residues. Deletions cut 2 bases from V and 2 bases from J, with 6 bases between. Germline V gene data show CDR1 as MNHEY and CDR2 as SVGAGI. CDR3 sequence reads: CASSYDTNYGYTF. The CDR3 DNA reads TGTGCCAGCAGTTACGACACGAACTATGGCTACACCTTC.

V usage is TRBV6-6 and J usage is TRBJ1-1; the D is unclear. This CDR3 spans 14 amino acids. The germline CDR1 and CDR2 sequences are MNHNY and SVGAGI (reference sequence). Deletions cut 6 bases from V and 0 bases from J, with 11 bases between. Here the CDR3 DNA reads TGTGCCAGCAGGAGCGCGGAGGTGAACACTGAAGCTTTCTTT. This translates into CASRSAEVNTEAFF.

This clonotype was recorded at least ten times. This sequence joins TRBV7-8 and TRBJ1-1, with D unresolved. Germline CDR1 SGHVS, CDR2 FQNEAQ. Trimming took off 4 bases at V and 8 bases at J, with 14 bases between the two ends. The CDR3 sequence is 13 residues long. The CDR3 loop reads CASSSSQRREAFF. The CDR3, as DNA: TGTGCCAGCAGCTCGTCACAGCGGAGGGAAGCTTTCTTT.

This clonotype was counted at least ten times. This rearrangement joins TRBV20-1 to TRBJ1-5; a possible D gene is TRBD1 (5 bases). The germline V gene has CDR1 DFQATT and CDR2 SNEGSKA (reference sequence). The CDR3 sequence is 17 residues long. Trimming cost V 2 bases and J 1 base, with 18 bases left between them. The CDR3 sequence: CSARSPSTGGSNQPQHF. In DNA, the CDR3 is TGCAGTGCTAGATCTCCGTCCACAGGTGGGAGCAATCAGCCCCAGCATTTT.

This clonotype has at least ten counts. V usage is TRBV20-1 and J usage is TRBJ2-5, with 8 positions matching TRBD2. This CDR3 has 13 residues. V gave up 7 bases and J gave up 3 bases; unmatched junction bases: 7. Germline CDR1 and CDR2: DFQATT and SNEGSKA (reference sequence). CDR3 sequence: CSVYPGGKETQYF. CDR3 nucleotide sequence: TGCAGTGTTTACCCGGGGGGGAAAGAGACCCAGTACTTC.

As DNA, the CDR3 is TGCGCCAGCAGCCCAGACCCCCCGCAGGGACGACCCTATGGCTACACCTTC. This gives the protein CASSPDPPQGRPYGYTF. The V gene is TRBV4-3, the J gene TRBJ1-2, with D maybe TRBD1 (5 bases). V lost 4 bases to trimming and J lost 4 bases, with 22 bases between them. Germline V gene lookup returns CDR1 LGHNA and CDR2 YSLEER. The CDR3 contains 17 residues.

V and J are TRBV2 and TRBJ2-1, with D perhaps matching TRBD2 (5 bases). Deletions cut 11 bases from V and 6 bases from J, with 20 bases between. The CDR3 is 14 amino acids. Germline CDR1 and CDR2: SNHLY and FYNNEI. CDR3 DNA: TGTGCCGGCCGGGGAGCGATAATGATCAATGAGCAGTTCTTC. Translated, it gives CAGRGAIMINEQFF.

This sequence joins TRBV10-3 and TRBJ1-1; the D gene is possibly TRBD1 (5 bases). Trimming shortened V by 10 bases and J by 0 bases, and 12 bases separated the two germline ends. The CDR3 extends over 13 amino acids. Germline V gives CDR1 ENHRY, CDR2 SYGVKD. The chain's CDR3 is CATRTLLNTEAFF. The CDR3 DNA reads as TGTGCCACTAGGACACTTTTGAACACTGAAGCTTTCTTT.

The table lists this clonotype with many counts. The rearrangement joins TRBV7-6 to TRBJ2-1; D call uncertain. The germline gives CDR1 SGHVS, CDR2 FNYEAQ. The CDR3 spans 14 residues. V gave up 1 base and J gave up 5 bases, with 9 bases separating them. This chain's CDR3 is CASSLVLKNNEQFF. The DNA for the CDR3 is TGTGCCAGCAGCTTAGTATTAAAAAACAATGAGCAGTTCTTC.

The chain links TRBV7-2 to TRBJ1-1; D is unresolved. The length of the CDR3 is 14 residues. Germline V gene data show CDR1 as SGHTA and CDR2 as FQGNSA. Trimming shortened V by 2 bases and J by 0 bases, and 7 bases separated the two germline ends. The CDR3 loop reads CASSLYGVNTEAFF. CDR3 in DNA: TGTGCCAGCAGCTTATACGGTGTGAACACTGAAGCTTTCTTT.

This clonotype came up many times. The V and J genes are TRBV28 and TRBJ1-1, with 8 bases matching TRBD1. V dropped 6 bases and J dropped 1; count of bases not matched to a gene: 10. The CDR3 length is 16 residues. Germline CDR1 and CDR2: MDHEN and SYDVKM. The CDR3 is CASSLPGTGANTEAFF. The CDR3 DNA follows: TGTGCCAGCAGCCTTCCCGGGACAGGCGCGAACACTGAAGCTTTCTTT.

The CDR3 sequence is CASTHTGELFF. Written as DNA, the CDR3 is TGTGCCAGCACCCATACCGGGGAGCTGTTTTTT. This chain links TRBV12-3 or TRBV12-4 with TRBJ2-2, with D hard to call. The germline V and J ends were trimmed by 7 bases and 5 bases, with 5 bases remaining between them. This CDR3 is 11 amino acids long.

This chain connects TRBV12-3 or TRBV12-4 to TRBJ1-3; TRBD1 matches at 9 bases. The CDR3 length is 16 residues. The trim removed 3 bases at V and 2 bases at J, leaving 5 bases unmatched. The CDR3 protein is CASSFGTGLTGNTIYF. The DNA of the CDR3 is TGTGCCAGCAGTTTCGGGACAGGGTTAACTGGAAACACCATATATTTT.

The chain carries TRBV6-1 and TRBJ1-5; TRBD1 might be the D (5 bases). Germline V CDR1 and CDR2: MNHNS, SASEGT. The CDR3 has 13 amino acids. V was cut by 8 bases and J by 7 bases, with 15 bases left in between. CDR3 DNA sequence: TGTGCCAGCGAGGTCAGGGTAAACCAGCCCCAGCATTTT. It codes for CASEVRVNQPQHF.